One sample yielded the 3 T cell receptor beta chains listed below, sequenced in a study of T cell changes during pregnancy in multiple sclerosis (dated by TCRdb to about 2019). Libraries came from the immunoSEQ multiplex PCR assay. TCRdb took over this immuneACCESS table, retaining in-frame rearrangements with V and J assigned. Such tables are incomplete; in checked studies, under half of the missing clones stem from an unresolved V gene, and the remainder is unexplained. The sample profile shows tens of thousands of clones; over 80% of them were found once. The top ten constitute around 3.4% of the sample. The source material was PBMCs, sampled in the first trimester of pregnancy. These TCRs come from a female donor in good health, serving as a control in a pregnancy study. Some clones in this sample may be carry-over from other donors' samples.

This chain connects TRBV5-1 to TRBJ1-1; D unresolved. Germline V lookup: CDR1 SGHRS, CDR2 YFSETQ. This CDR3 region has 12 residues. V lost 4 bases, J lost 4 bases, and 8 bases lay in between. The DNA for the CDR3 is TGCGCCAGCAGCCACGGTAGCACTGAAGCTTTCTTT. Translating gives CASSHGSTEAFF.

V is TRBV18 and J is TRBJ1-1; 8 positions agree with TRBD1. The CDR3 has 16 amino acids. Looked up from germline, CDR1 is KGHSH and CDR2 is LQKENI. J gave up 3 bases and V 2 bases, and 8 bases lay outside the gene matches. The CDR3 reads CASSPIGTGGYTEAFF. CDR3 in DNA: TGTGCCAGCTCACCAATTGGGACAGGAGGATACACTGAAGCTTTCTTT.

The CDR3 DNA reads TGTGCCAGCACGTACTCGAACACCGGGGAGCTGTTTTTT. Its translation is CASTYSNTGELFF. The chain employs TRBV28 and TRBJ2-2, with D hard to call. Germline CDR1 MDHEN, CDR2 SYDVKM. Trimming took off 7 bases at V and 0 bases at J, with 6 bases between the two ends. This CDR3 is 13 amino acids long.